This T cell receptor beta chain is from a study of T cell responses to AZD1222 COVID-19 vaccine (dated by TCRdb to about 2021). Some background on the complete study: AZD1222 recipients given second doses at about 4 weeks or at about 12 weeks were pooled, since spike-specific TCR depth and breadth were not found to differ between the two schedules. A total of 233 trial participants underwent TCR sequencing, of whom 200 to 220 had received two doses of AZD1222 and 26 had received two doses of the MenACWY control vaccine. Trial participants were enrolled by age into 18-55, 56-69 and 70-plus year subgroups, with around 150, 28 and 57 TCR-sequenced participants respectively.

General conclusions and limits of the study: The vaccine-associated CD4 TCRs covered the entire spike protein, and the dominant responses fell in regions 160-218 and 743-854. The 56-69-year group was small, and its depth increase did not reach significance, likely because of low power. No day 14 peak-response samples were available, so repertoires were characterized only after the peak T cell response. After two AZD1222 doses, both the breadth and the depth of spike-specific TCRs were significantly higher than at day 0 and than in MenACWY recipients. Epitopes outside the regions mutated in the B.1.351 and B.1.1.7 variants were reportedly recognized by nearly half of the unique spike-specific TCRs. Participants were mostly white British and included more females than males, and it was suggested by the authors that clonal diversity may have been underestimated. Conclusions about previously exposed vaccinees are limited because only six or seven AZD1222 recipients were SARS-CoV-2 seropositive at baseline.

The cysteine opens and the phenylalanine closes a CDR3 of 15 amino acids. The sequence is cut down to CDR3 DNA, 45 bases in frame from base 1. CDR1 and CDR2, looked up from the germline V gene (reference sequence), are LGHDT and YNNKEL. V gives up 1 base and J gives up 3 bases, and the segment between their germline ends measures 12 bases. Interpreted using the paper, the time point label stands for: baseline before first vaccination. Vaccinee samples were obtained from the UK trials COV001 and COV002, which included a single-blind randomized controlled phase 2/3 trial of AZD1222 (ChAdOx1 nCoV-19) in healthy adults. For TCRbeta chain sequencing, PBMC samples were collected from trial participants at day 0 and at day 28 after the second dose. The CDR3 regions of human TCRbeta chains were analyzed by immunosequencing. As for how the authors treated the data: TCRs in the repertoires were compared against a reference library of SARS-CoV-2-specific TCRs that had been generated with the MIRA antigen-specificity platform. Breadth was defined as the fraction of unique TCRs that were SARS-CoV-2-associated, and depth was defined as the fraction of total T cells that were SARS-CoV-2-associated. Using the MIRA data, every spike-specific TCR was mapped to the spike region that the TCR reacted to and assigned to either a CD4 or a CD8 class. Log10-transformed breadth and depth values were compared by one-way ANOVA with Sidak's multiple comparisons tests. Entries here come from immuneACCESS through TCRdb and include only in-frame sequences with V and J called. Some clones fail to appear in such tables; in the studies checked, an unresolved V gene covers under half of the shortfall, and the cause of the remainder is unknown. The V and J calls and the clone size are those of that table, but D and trimming were determined from the DNA. The table for this sample lists about 140,000 clones; roughly 90% of them were counted only once. The ten biggest clones cover under 2% of the sample.

As to this clone: Its antigen is unknown. Base qualities are not recorded, but no much larger clone differs from it by a single base.

Sequenced here: peripheral blood, sampled on day 0 of AZD1222 vaccination. This TCR was sampled from an adult in good health. Recombination connected TRBV3-1 (or the pseudogene TRBV3-2) to TRBJ1-1; the D gene cannot be named for sure. The CDR3 here reads CASSQGLRLHTEAFF. The nucleotide sequence is TGTGCCAGCAGCCAAGGGTTAAGACTCCACACTGAAGCTTTCTTT.